The 6 T cell receptor beta chains below all came from one sample that was sequenced in a study of blood T cell repertoires in COVID-19 (TCRdb year 2020). Preparation of the library involved the immunoSEQ multiplex PCR assay. TCRdb stores this immuneACCESS table with in-frame sequences only. Part of the clones is absent; in the studies checked, under half of the shortfall reflects unresolved V genes, and no reason is known for the rest. The sample table records approximately 270,000 clones; 70% to 90% of these occur just once. Roughly 4% of the sample is held by the ten biggest clonotypes. Material for sequencing was PBMCs or T cells enriched from blood (not recorded which). The source of these receptors is a woman aged 25 to 39 with acute COVID-19.

The rearrangement joins TRBV5-6 to TRBJ1-6; TRBD1 is a possible D gene (5 bases). Germline V gives CDR1 SGHDT, CDR2 YYEEEE. The CDR3 consists of 14 residues. The germline V and J ends were trimmed by 4 bases and 10 bases, with 15 bases remaining between them. The CDR3 coding sequence is TGTGCCAGCAGCCATGGAGGGGCCAGATCACCCCTCCACTTT. Translated: CASSHGGARSPLHF. Using reference TRBV5-6 and TRBJ1-6 for the parts outside the CDR3, the full variable domain is DAGVTQSPTHLIKTRGQQVTLRCSPKSGHDTVSWYQQALGQGPQFIFQYYEEEERQRGNFPDRFSGHQFPNYSSELNVNALLLGDSALYLCASSHGGARSPLHFGNGTRLTVT.

The chain carries TRBV11-3 and TRBJ2-2; 9 nucleotides line up with TRBD2. Per the germline V gene, CDR1 is SGHNT and CDR2 is YENEEA. V shed 5 bases and J 6 bases; nucleotides not matched to a gene: 10. The CDR3 totals 16 residues. Here the CDR3 DNA reads TGTGCCAGCAGCGGACGGGCTAGCGGGAATGCCGGGGAGCTGTTTTTT. This gives the protein CASSGRASGNAGELFF.

This rearrangement joins TRBV19 to TRBJ2-3; 9 bases agree with TRBD2. CDR3 length: 17 amino acids. The V gene end was trimmed by 3 bases and the J gene end by 6 bases; junction bases not matched to a gene: 13. The V gene's germline CDR1 is LNHDA and CDR2 SQIVND (reference sequence). The CDR3 sequence: CASSIVPAGGPSDTQYF. DNA for the CDR3: TGTGCCAGTAGTATTGTCCCAGCGGGGGGCCCCTCGGATACGCAGTATTTT. The full variable domain, completed using reference TRBV19 and TRBJ2-3, is DGGITQSPKYLFRKEGQNVTLSCEQNLNHDAMYWYRQDPGQGLRLIYYSQIVNDFQKGDIAEGYSVSREKKESFPLTVTSAQKNPTAFYLCASSIVPAGGPSDTQYFGPGTRLTVL.

This chain links TRBV13 with TRBJ1-4; a possible D gene is TRBD1 (6 bases). V shed 2 bases and J shed 4 bases, with 17 bases lying between them. CDR1 PRHDT and CDR2 FYEKMQ come from the germline V gene (reference sequence). This CDR3 has 17 residues. CDR3 coding DNA: TGTGCCAGCAGCTTATCTTCCCTTGGCAGGGGTAATGAAAAACTGTTTTTT. Residues: CASSLSSLGRGNEKLFF.

The chain carries TRBV6-5 and TRBJ1-2, with D perhaps matching TRBD1 (6 bases). From germline, CDR1 is MNHEY and CDR2 SVGAGI. Trimming left V 5 bases short and J 1 base short, with 14 bases between. The CDR3 runs 15 residues. The CDR3 here is CASSPTGQYNYGYTF. The CDR3 DNA follows: TGTGCCAGCAGTCCTACCGGACAGTATAACTATGGCTACACCTTC.

J is TRBJ1-2 and V is TRBV6-5, with 8 bases matching TRBD1. V dropped 6 bases and J dropped 3; count of bases not matched to a gene: 9. The CDR3 has 15 residues. Germline CDR1 and CDR2: MNHEY and SVGAGI. The CDR3 protein is CASRDPGQEDYGYTF. The DNA of the CDR3 is TGTGCCAGCAGAGACCCGGGACAGGAAGACTATGGCTACACCTTC.